The present T cell receptor beta chain was sequenced within a study of PD-1 blockade in classical Hodgkin lymphoma. Points on this clone: The target antigen is unknown.

V dropped 0 bases and J dropped 7; count of bases not matched to a gene: 7. This CDR3 spans 15 amino acids. Germline-derived CDR1 and CDR2 are SGHNT and YYREEE (reference sequence). Study-wide findings and caveats: Significant TCR diversity gains by C4D1 occurred in CD4+ but not CD8+ cells.

Every patient relapsed after autologous stem cell transplantation, and brentuximab vedotin exposure varied. Best overall response was complete response, partial response or progressive disease in these relapsed/refractory classical Hodgkin lymphoma patients. Method: immunoSEQ multiplex PCR; TCRdb's copy keeps in-frame clones and lacks some. This repertoire shows about 13,000 clones, around four fifths found once; its top ten account for approximately 26%. The TCR was taken from a human donor with classical Hodgkin lymphoma. The specimen was peripheral blood mononuclear cells (PBMCs), collected at baseline. V usage is TRBV5-4 and J usage is TRBJ2-1; 7 bases are a match to TRBD2. The CDR3 sequence is CASSLVREAGNEQFF. The CDR3 region has the DNA TGTGCCAGCAGCTTGGTTCGGGAGGCCGGGAATGAGCAGTTCTTC. The variable domain in full, with the rest retrieved from reference TRBV5-4 and TRBJ2-1, is ETGVTQSPTHLIKTRGQQVTLRCSSQSGHNTVSWYQQALGQGPQFIFQYYREEENGRGNFPPRFSGLQFPNYSSELNVNALELDDSALYLCASSLVREAGNEQFFGPGTRLTVL.